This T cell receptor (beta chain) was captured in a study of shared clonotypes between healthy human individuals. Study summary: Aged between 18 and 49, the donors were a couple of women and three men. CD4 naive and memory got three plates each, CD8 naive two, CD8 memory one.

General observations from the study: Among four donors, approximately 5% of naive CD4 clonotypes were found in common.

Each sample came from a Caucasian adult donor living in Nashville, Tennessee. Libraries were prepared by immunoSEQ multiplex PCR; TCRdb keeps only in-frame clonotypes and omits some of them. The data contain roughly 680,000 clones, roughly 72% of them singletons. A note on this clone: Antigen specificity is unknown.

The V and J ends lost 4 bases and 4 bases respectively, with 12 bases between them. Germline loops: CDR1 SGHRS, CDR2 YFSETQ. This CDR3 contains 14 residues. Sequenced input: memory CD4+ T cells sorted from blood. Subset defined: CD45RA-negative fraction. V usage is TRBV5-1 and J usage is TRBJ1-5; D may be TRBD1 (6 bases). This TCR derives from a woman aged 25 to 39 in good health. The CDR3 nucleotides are TGCGCCAGCAGCCCCGGGGGCAGAAATCAGCCCCAGCATTTT. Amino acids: CASSPGGRNQPQHF.